One sample yielded the 19 T cell receptor beta chains listed below, sequenced in a study of cytomegalovirus exposure and HLA in healthy donors. PCR employed 60 Vbeta and 13 Jbeta primers. TCRdb keeps only in-frame clones here, not all; method: immunoSEQ multiplex PCR. The sample records 110,000 to 150,000 clones, about 81% being singletons. Sequencing was done on a sample of PBMCs. These TCRs come from a man younger than 40 in good health and CMV-seronegative.

The chain links TRBV5-1 to TRBJ2-3, with 8 bases that match TRBD1. CDR1 is SGHRS, CDR2 YFSETQ, per germline. The V segment lost 1 base and the J segment 1 base; nucleotides outside the gene matches: 2. This CDR3 comprises 15 residues. As DNA, the CDR3 is TGCGCCAGCAGCTTGTTACAGGGGGGCACAGATACGCAGTATTTT. Translated: CASSLLQGGTDTQYF.

The rearrangement uses TRBV4-1 and TRBJ2-1, with TRBD1 as a possible D gene (5 bases). The ends were cut back, 5 bases at V and 6 bases at J, with 11 bases in the middle. The CDR3 contains 13 residues. Per the germline V gene, CDR1 is MGHRA and CDR2 is YSYEKL. The CDR3 reads CASSNSQGNEQFF. The CDR3 nucleotides are TGCGCCAGCAGCAATAGTCAGGGCAATGAGCAGTTCTTC.

The genes are TRBV29-1 and TRBJ2-5; D may be TRBD2 (5 bases). The DNA end favors TRBJ2-7, so the J call may be wrong. Germline CDR1 is SQVTM and CDR2 is ANQGSEA. The CDR3 spans 13 residues. The CDR3 bases are TGCAGCGTTGAACGGGGTGCCCCCCACGAGCAGTACTTC. Encoded protein: CSVERGAPHEQYF.

V usage is TRBV9 and J usage is TRBJ1-1; no definite D call. The V and J ends lost 1 base and 8 bases respectively, with 12 bases between them. From germline, CDR1 is SGDLS and CDR2 YYNGEE. This CDR3 has 13 residues. The CDR3 reads CASSVLTAAEAFF. The DNA for the CDR3 is TGTGCCAGCAGCGTATTAACGGCAGCGGAAGCTTTCTTT. Drawing the rest from reference TRBV9 and TRBJ1-1, the complete variable domain is DSGVTQTPKHLITATGQRVTLRCSPRSGDLSVYWYQQSLDQGLQFLIQYYNGEERAKGNILERFSAQQFPDLHSELNLSSLELGDSALYFCASSVLTAAEAFFGQGTRLTVV.

V gene TRBV7-9 combines with J gene TRBJ2-2; 12 bases align to TRBD2. This CDR3 is 18 amino acids long. The junction had 14 bases not matched to a gene; V was cut back by 5 bases and J by 7 bases. Germline assignment: CDR1 SEHNR and CDR2 FQNEAQ (reference sequence). CDR3 coding DNA: TGTGCCAGCAGCCCGACCACTAGCGGGAGGTCTTACGGCGGGGAGCTGTTTTTT. This translates into CASSPTTSGRSYGGELFF.

This sequence joins TRBV27 and TRBJ2-5; a weak D match, TRBD1 (6 bases). The CDR3 totals 15 residues. Trimming left V 4 bases short and J 5 bases short, with 17 bases between. CDR1 and CDR2 (germline): MNHEY, SMNVEV (reference sequence). CDR3 coding DNA: TGTGCCAGCAGTTATACCTCGGACAGTCGGGAGACCCAGTACTTC. Amino acids: CASSYTSDSRETQYF.

The chain joins TRBV10-2 to TRBJ2-1; 9 bases line up with TRBD2. With 6 bases clipped from V and 2 bases from J, the junction kept 5 bases outside the gene matches. This CDR3 is 15 amino acids long. Germline values: CDR1 WSHSY, CDR2 SAAADI. In DNA form, the CDR3 reads TGCGCCAGCAGCCTACTAGCGGGTGCCTACAATGAGCAGTTCTTC. Its translation is CASSLLAGAYNEQFF.

V is TRBV15 and J is TRBJ1-2, with 9 bases that match TRBD1. The junction had 4 bases not matched to a gene; V was cut back by 0 bases and J by 5 bases. The CDR3 sequence is 15 residues long. CDR1 is LNHNV, CDR2 YYDKDF, per germline (reference sequence). The CDR3 spells CATSRDLTGGYGYTF. The CDR3, as DNA: TGTGCCACCAGCAGAGATTTGACAGGGGGTTATGGCTACACCTTC.

This clone was detected only a few times. The J gene is TRBJ1-1, the V gene TRBV6-5; 7 bases are a match to TRBD1. The CDR3 is 15 amino acids. Germline CDR1 and CDR2: MNHEY and SVGAGI. Trimming cost V 2 bases and J 1 base; bases outside gene matches: 4. CDR3 protein: CASSYRTGSNTEAFF. CDR3 coding DNA: TGTGCCAGCAGTTACCGGACAGGCTCGAACACTGAAGCTTTCTTT.

The V gene is TRBV30, the J gene TRBJ1-1; D perhaps matches TRBD1 (5 bases). The germline V gene has CDR1 GTSNPN and CDR2 SVGIG (reference sequence). Trimming took 8 bases from V and 1 from J, leaving 14 bases between them. This CDR3 has 13 amino acids. CDR3 bases: TGTGCCGGAATACGAAGGGGGAACACTGAAGCTTTCTTT. Translation gives CAGIRRGNTEAFF.

This chain links TRBV11-3 with TRBJ2-2; possibly TRBD2 for D (6 bases). The CDR3 is 15 amino acids. Trimming stripped 5 bases from V and 4 bases from J, with 14 bases between. Germline V gene sequence: CDR1 SGHNT, CDR2 YENEEA. This CDR3 is CASSGGTWGTGELFF. CDR3 nucleotides: TGTGCCAGCAGCGGGGGGACGTGGGGCACCGGGGAGCTGTTTTTT.

The V and J genes are TRBV7-6 and TRBJ1-1; 9 bases agree with TRBD1. Unmatched junction bases numbered 6, after V lost 5 bases and J lost 5 bases. The CDR3 has 14 amino acids. The germline gives CDR1 SGHVS, CDR2 FNYEAQ. The CDR3 sequence is CASSPGTGQTEAFF. CDR3 DNA: TGTGCCAGCAGCCCCGGGACAGGGCAAACTGAAGCTTTCTTT.

This chain links TRBV7-9 with TRBJ2-1; D not resolved. Trimming left V 2 bases short and J 0 bases short, with 11 bases between. Germline CDR1 reads SEHNR; CDR2 reads FQNEAQ (reference sequence). The CDR3 is 16 amino acids. The CDR3 is CASSLSGRSSYNEQFF. As DNA, the CDR3 is TGTGCCAGCAGCTTAAGTGGCAGAAGCTCCTACAATGAGCAGTTCTTC.

CDR3 bases: TGTGCCAGCAGTCTGGGACAGGGGTTAGGCTACACCTTC. Translated: CASSLGQGLGYTF. The rearrangement links TRBV6-6 to TRBJ1-2; 10 bases align to TRBD1. This CDR3 is built from 13 residues. V was pared by 5 bases and J by 8 bases, with 5 bases of the junction left unmatched. Germline CDR1 and CDR2: MNHNY and SVGAGI (reference sequence).

V is TRBV14 and J is TRBJ2-4; 8 bases match TRBD2. Germline trimming cut 1 base from V and 8 bases from J; bases unmatched to any gene: 7. The germline CDR1 and CDR2 sequences are SGHDN and FVKESK. CDR3 length equals 15 residues. CDR3 sequence reads: CASSQGPGGVYIQYF. CDR3 nucleotides: TGTGCCAGCAGCCAAGGACCGGGAGGGGTGTACATTCAGTACTTC. Complete variable domain (other parts from reference TRBV14 and TRBJ2-4): EAGVTQFPSHSVIEKGQTVTLRCDPISGHDNLYWYRRVMGKEIKFLLHFVKESKQDESGMPNNRFLAERTGGTYSTLKVQPAELEDSGVYFCASSQGPGGVYIQYFGAGTRLSVL.

The chain carries TRBV6-1 and TRBJ1-5; 7 nucleotides line up with TRBD1. V was pared by 6 bases and J by 4 bases, with 6 bases of the junction left unmatched. The CDR3 length is 14 residues. Germline CDR1 is MNHNS and CDR2 is SASEGT. The CDR3 sequence is CASSSRGANQPQHF. Written as DNA, the CDR3 is TGTGCCAGCAGCTCCAGGGGGGCTAATCAGCCCCAGCATTTT.

This chain links TRBV7-2 with TRBJ1-1; 7 nucleotides line up with TRBD1. Germline loops: CDR1 SGHTA, CDR2 FQGNSA. The CDR3 covers 12 residues. Germline trimming cut 4 bases from V and 7 bases from J; bases unmatched to any gene: 3. The CDR3 spells CASSSGTVEAFF. DNA for the CDR3: TGTGCCAGCAGCTCCGGGACAGTTGAAGCTTTCTTT.

The chain is built from TRBV27 and TRBJ2-7, with 9 bases matching TRBD1. The V gene end was trimmed by 3 bases and the J gene end by 6 bases; junction bases not matched to a gene: 6. CDR3 length: 14 amino acids. CDR1 and CDR2 from the germline V gene are MNHEY and SMNVEV (reference sequence). The CDR3 loop reads CASSFSGTGFEQYF. The CDR3 DNA reads as TGTGCCAGCAGTTTCTCGGGGACAGGGTTCGAGCAGTACTTC.

Only a few counts were recorded for this clone. The chain is built from TRBV5-1 and TRBJ1-2; the D gene is possibly TRBD1 (5 bases). Germline-derived CDR1 and CDR2 are SGHRS and YFSETQ. The CDR3 contains 14 residues. V was cut by 2 bases and J by 2 bases, with 10 bases left in between. CDR3 sequence reads: CASSFPGRNYGYTF. The CDR3 region has the DNA TGCGCCAGCAGCTTTCCAGGGAGGAACTATGGCTACACCTTC. The full variable domain, completed using reference TRBV5-1 and TRBJ1-2, is KAGVTQTPRYLIKTRGQQVTLSCSPISGHRSVSWYQQTPGQGLQFLFEYFSETQRNKGNFPGRFSGRQFSNSRSEMNVSTLELGDSALYLCASSFPGRNYGYTFGSGTRLTVV.